This is a list of T cell receptor beta chains from one sample in a study of blood T cell repertoires in COVID-19. Clones were read by immunoSEQ multiplex PCR, and TCRdb kept only the in-frame ones, dropping some. The sample carries some 20,000 clones, 91% recorded once. The sequencing input was peripheral blood. These receptors originate from a human donor in a cohort sampled during active COVID-19. Both conserved end residues are part of each CDR3. The D gene is left open where the match is weak. For some rows the clone size is stated as once, few or many, or as a class when expanded; others skip it.

j_call | d_call | v_call | cdr3_length | clone_size | cdr3_nt | cdr3_aa
TRBJ2-1 | - | TRBV27 | 14 | - | TGTGCCAGCAGTTTAGGCCTCGAGGGGGATGAGCAGTTCTTC | CASSLGLEGDEQFF
TRBJ1-1 | TRBD1 | TRBV2 | 16 | - | TGTGCCAGCAGTGGTGATTTGGGACAGGGGGGCACTGAAGCTTTCTTT | CASSGDLGQGGTEAFF
TRBJ2-5 | TRBD2 | TRBV3-1/TRBV3-2 | 17 | - | TGTGCCAGCAGCCATTACAGAACCGGGACTAGGAAAGAGACCCAGTACTTC | CASSHYRTGTRKETQYF
TRBJ2-3 | - | TRBV4-1 | 17 | once | TGCGCCAGCAGCCCCCTTGGTACAGGTGGAGGCACAGATACGCAGTATTTT | CASSPLGTGGGTDTQYF
TRBJ2-3 | TRBD1 | TRBV11-3 | 16 | - | TGTGCCAGCAGCTTAGGTGGGCAGGGGGCGTCAGATACGCAGTATTTT | CASSLGGQGASDTQYF
TRBJ2-7 | TRBD1 | TRBV11-2 | 15 | - | TGTGCCAGCAGCCCAATAAGGACAGGGGGTCACGAGCAGTACTTC | CASSPIRTGGHEQYF
TRBJ2-1 | - | TRBV10-3 | 13 | - | TGTGCCACCATTCGCACAGACTACAATGAGCAGTTCTTC | CATIRTDYNEQFF
TRBJ2-7 | - | TRBV20-1 | 15 | - | TGCAGTGCTAGTCCCCAGGTAGGCTCCTCCTACGAGCAGTACTTC | CSASPQVGSSYEQYF
TRBJ2-5 | TRBD2 | TRBV15 | 15 | - | TGTGCCACCAGCAGAGATCGACTAGCGGAAGAGACCCAGTACTTC | CATSRDRLAEETQYF
TRBJ2-7 | - | TRBV5-4 | 15 | - | TGTGCCAGCAGCTTGGAGGGACACAAAGCCTACGAGCAGTACTTC | CASSLEGHKAYEQYF
TRBJ2-1 | - | TRBV5-5 | 16 | - | TGTGCCAGCAGCTTTCACCCAGGGCTCAACTACAATGAGCAGTTCTTC | CASSFHPGLNYNEQFF
TRBJ2-1 | - | TRBV5-8 | 15 | - | TGTGCCAGCAGCACGGGACAATTCTCCTACAATGAGCAGTTCTTC | CASSTGQFSYNEQFF
TRBJ2-1 | TRBD2 | TRBV7-6 | 15 | - | TGTGCCAGCAGCCCAGGGAGGGTCTCGTACAATGAGCAGTTCTTC | CASSPGRVSYNEQFF
TRBJ1-1 | TRBD1 | TRBV29-1 | 12 | once | TGCAGCGGGGGGGACAGGGCCACTGAAGCTTTCTTT | CSGGDRATEAFF
TRBJ1-5 | TRBD1 | TRBV6-2/TRBV6-3 | 16 | few | TGTGCCAGCAGTTACCTAGGCAGGGGGCGCGGTCAGCCCCAGCATTTT | CASSYLGRGRGQPQHF
TRBJ1-1 | TRBD1 | TRBV11-3 | 15 | - | TGTGCCAGCAGCTTAGCGGGACAGTTAAACACTGAAGCTTTCTTT | CASSLAGQLNTEAFF
TRBJ2-3 | - | TRBV7-9 | 15 | - | TGTGCCAGCAGCTTATTCGGGTCTAGCACAGATACGCAGTATTTT | CASSLFGSSTDTQYF
TRBJ2-3 | TRBD2 | TRBV7-2 | 17 | - | TGTGCCAGCAGCTCCCAACTAGCGGGGGGGCCAGCAGATACGCAGTATTTT | CASSSQLAGGPADTQYF
TRBJ2-5 | - | TRBV5-6 | 16 | - | TGTGCCAGCAGCCGCCGCGGGACCGAGGTGAGAGAGACCCAGTACTTC | CASSRRGTEVRETQYF
TRBJ1-4 | - | TRBV11-3 | 19 | - | TGTGCCAGCAGCCAACCCCCCGGCCAGGGCGGCCGGGCTAATGAAAAACTGTTTTTT | CASSQPPGQGGRANEKLFF
TRBJ2-2 | - | TRBV7-6 | 18 | - | TGTGCCAGCAGCTTAGTGTCGTCCGTAGGGGGGAACACCGGGGAGCTGTTTTTT | CASSLVSSVGGNTGELFF
TRBJ1-2 | - | TRBV28 | 15 | - | TGTGCCAGCAGCTCGACGACCGGGGGAAACTATGGCTACACCTTC | CASSSTTGGNYGYTF
TRBJ1-4 | TRBD1 | TRBV25-1 | 15 | - | TGTGCCAGCAGTACCTCGACAGGGGGTGGCGAAAAACTGTTTTTT | CASSTSTGGGEKLFF
TRBJ1-2 | - | TRBV11-2 | 14 | - | TGTGCCAGCAGCTTTCCCGGGATGTCGCGGGGCTACACCTTC | CASSFPGMSRGYTF
TRBJ2-3 | - | TRBV27 | 13 | - | TGTGCCAGCATACCCCTAGGGAGAGATACGCAGTATTTT | CASIPLGRDTQYF
TRBJ1-1 | TRBD1 | TRBV5-4 | 13 | - | TGTGCCAGCAGCTGGGACAGGCACACTGAAGCTTTCTTT | CASSWDRHTEAFF
TRBJ2-1 | TRBD2 | TRBV18 | 15 | - | TGTGCCAGCTCACCGGGACTAGCGGGAGCCGATGAGCAGTTCTTC | CASSPGLAGADEQFF
TRBJ2-1 | TRBD2 | TRBV27 | 15 | - | TGTGCCAGCTTGGGACTAGCGGGAGGGTACAATGAGCAGTTCTTC | CASLGLAGGYNEQFF
TRBJ2-2 | TRBD1 | TRBV9 | 15 | few | TGTGCCAGCAGCGTAGTAGGACAGGCCACCGGGGAGCTGTTTTTT | CASSVVGQATGELFF
TRBJ2-3 | - | TRBV2 | 15 | once | TGTGCCAGCAGTAAGACTAAAAGAAACACAGATACGCAGTATTTT | CASSKTKRNTDTQYF
TRBJ2-5 | - | TRBV7-6 | 15 | - | TGTGCCAGCAGCTTACCAGGACAGCGTTGGGAGACCCAGTACTTC | CASSLPGQRWETQYF
TRBJ1-1 | - | TRBV5-4 | 12 | - | TGTGCCAGCAGCTTGGCTTCGGGTGGGGCTTTCTTT | CASSLASGGAFF
TRBJ1-1 | - | TRBV11-2 | 15 | - | TGTGCCAGCAGCTCCTTGGCGGGGGGCCGTACTGAAGCTTTCTTT | CASSSLAGGRTEAFF
TRBJ2-1 | TRBD1 | TRBV15 | 15 | - | TGTGCCACCAGCAGAGTATGGGACAGTAACAATGAGCAGTTCTTC | CATSRVWDSNNEQFF
TRBJ2-3 | - | TRBV2 | 13 | - | TGTGCCAGCCCATCCACTAGCACAGATACGCAGTATTTT | CASPSTSTDTQYF
TRBJ2-7 | - | TRBV25-1 | 13 | - | TGTGCCAGCCGAGCCCCAGGCCGATTCGAGCAGTACTTC | CASRAPGRFEQYF
TRBJ1-2 | - | TRBV11-3 | 13 | - | TGTGCCAGCAGCCCGAAAGGGGGAGCTGGCTACACCTTC | CASSPKGGAGYTF
TRBJ1-5 | - | TRBV30 | 14 | - | TGTGCCTGGAGTGAGGGGGTTGGCAATCAGCCCCAGCATTTT | CAWSEGVGNQPQHF
TRBJ2-7 | - | TRBV5-1 | 17 | - | TGCGCCAGCAGCTTGCCCCTTCTGGGCGCTGAATCCTACGAGCAGTACTTC | CASSLPLLGAESYEQYF
TRBJ2-1 | - | TRBV5-1 | 17 | - | TGCGCCAGCAGCTCCCAAGCCGGGACTTCTGTCCTCAATGAGCAGTTCTTC | CASSSQAGTSVLNEQFF
TRBJ2-7 | - | TRBV7-9 | 15 | - | TGTGCCAGCAGCCCGGAGGGGACTCCCACCTACGAGCAGTACTTC | CASSPEGTPTYEQYF
TRBJ1-6 | - | TRBV19 | 16 | - | TGTGCCAGTAGTATAGAGAGTGGGACACGCATATCACCCCTCCACTTT | CASSIESGTRISPLHF
TRBJ2-7 | - | TRBV29-1 | 14 | - | TGCAGCGTTGAAGAGGGGGCAGGCCGGTACGAGCAGTACTTC | CSVEEGAGRYEQYF
TRBJ2-5 | TRBD2 | TRBV14 | 17 | - | TGTGCCAGCAGCCAAGGATTAGAGCGGGGGAGCCAAGAGACCCAGTACTTC | CASSQGLERGSQETQYF
TRBJ2-3 | - | TRBV30 | 14 | - | TGTGCCTGGAGTGTACCGGGTTATGCAGATACGCAGTATTTT | CAWSVPGYADTQYF
TRBJ2-3 | - | TRBV4-2 | 14 | - | TGTGCCAGCAGGTGGGGCGGAAGTCCAGATACGCAGTATTTT | CASRWGGSPDTQYF
TRBJ1-1 | TRBD1 | TRBV6-5 | 14 | once | TGTGCCAGCAGTTACGGGACAGTGAACACTGAAGCTTTCTTT | CASSYGTVNTEAFF
TRBJ2-7 | - | TRBV6-6 | 13 | - | TGTGCCAGCAGTTTCGGACTGGGTTACGAGCAGTACTTC | CASSFGLGYEQYF
TRBJ1-1 | - | TRBV12-3/TRBV12-4 | 12 | - | TGTGCCAGCAGTTTCGGGGGTACTGAAGCTTTCTTT | CASSFGGTEAFF
TRBJ1-1 | TRBD1 | TRBV19 | 17 | - | TGTGCCAGTAGTATGCTGGGGACAGGCCGGGGAAACACTGAAGCTTTCTTT | CASSMLGTGRGNTEAFF
TRBJ2-7 | TRBD2 | TRBV28 | 15 | - | TGTGCCAGCACCTCAAGCGGGAGTGGTAACTACGAGCAGTACTTC | CASTSSGSGNYEQYF